This TCR beta chain came from a study of Ad26.COV2.S vaccination and SARS-CoV-2 variants. Across the study: Intramuscular Ad26.COV2.S at 5x10^10 or 1x10^11 viral particles.

The germline V gene has CDR1 SSHAT and CDR2 FNYEAQ (reference sequence). The CDR3 covers 17 residues. As for treatment: some 20 received Ad26.COV2.S at low or high dose, single or two shots; 5 received placebo; per-sample allocation not given. All samples were drawn on day 63, counting from the first vaccine or placebo injection. This adult donor, from Boston, was 18-55 years old. Study conclusions and caveats: Comparability of non-spike TCR breadth was observed across vaccine and placebo recipients.

Sequencing used immunoSEQ multiplex PCR; TCRdb keeps in-frame clones, though not all of them. Of about 410,000 clones in the sample, roughly 90% were seen once. With regard to this clone: As yet, its antigen is unknown. One end of the junction varies from germline; a read error may be responsible.

Material: peripheral blood, obtained in a trial of Ad26.COV2.S vaccine versus placebo. The chain employs TRBV7-7 and TRBJ2-3; D may be TRBD2 (6 bases). The sequence was obtained from a person aged 18 to 65 who received the Ad26.COV2.S COVID-19 vaccine or a placebo. CDR3 amino acids: CASSSHGTRALTDTQYF. For the CDR3, the DNA is TGTGCTAGCAGTTCTCATGGGACTCGGGCTCTCACAGATACGCAGTATTTT.